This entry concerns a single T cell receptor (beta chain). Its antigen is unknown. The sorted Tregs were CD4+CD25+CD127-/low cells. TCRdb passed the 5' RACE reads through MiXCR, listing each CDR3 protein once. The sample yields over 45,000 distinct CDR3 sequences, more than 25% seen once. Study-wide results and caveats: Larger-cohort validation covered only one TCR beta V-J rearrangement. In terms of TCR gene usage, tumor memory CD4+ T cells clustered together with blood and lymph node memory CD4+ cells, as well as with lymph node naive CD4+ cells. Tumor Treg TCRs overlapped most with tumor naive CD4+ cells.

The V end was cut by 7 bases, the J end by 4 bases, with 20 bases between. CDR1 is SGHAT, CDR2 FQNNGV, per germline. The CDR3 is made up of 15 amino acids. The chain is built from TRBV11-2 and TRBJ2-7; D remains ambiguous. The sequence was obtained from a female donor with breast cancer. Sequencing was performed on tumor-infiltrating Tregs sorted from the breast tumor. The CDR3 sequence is CASNLSRVGRYEQYF. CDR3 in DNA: TGTGCCAGCAACCTAAGCCGGGTAGGCCGTTACGAGCAGTACTTC.